The rows below give T cell receptor beta chains drawn from one sample of a study of T-cell reconstitution after alpha-beta-depleted transplantation in children. A single record per CDR3 protein comes from TCRdb applying MiXCR to the PCR reads. The table has just over 350,000 distinct CDR3 sequences, roughly 13% seen once. The material was PBMCs, obtained from the stem cell graft. All receptors derive from a human donor who donated a stem cell graft to a child with Fanconi anemia. CDR3s include the opening cysteine and the closing phenylalanine or tryptophan. The D gene is left open where the match is weak.

d_gene	v_gene	j_gene	CDR3aa
TRBD1	TRBV20-1	TRBJ1-1	CSATVPGTGLSSEAFF
-	TRBV12-3/TRBV12-4	TRBJ2-1	CASSAYRNEQFF
-	TRBV5-1	TRBJ2-5	CASSLDAGAQETQYF
-	TRBV7-8	TRBJ2-7	CASSWDRTPNEQYF
-	TRBV7-8	TRBJ1-3	CASSSGLSGNTIYF
TRBD1	TRBV20-1	TRBJ1-2	CSASIGQGGGSYGYTF
-	TRBV6-1	TRBJ1-1	CASSRTDTLNTEAFF
TRBD1	TRBV27	TRBJ1-5	CASSPTGEQPQHF
TRBD1	TRBV7-9	TRBJ1-5	CASSLGTTGGQPQHF
-	TRBV7-9	TRBJ2-7	CASSNDGGGEQYF
-	TRBV30	TRBJ2-7	CAWSGTSSSYEQYF
-	TRBV30	TRBJ1-1	CAWSSFGGTEAFF
-	TRBV7-6	TRBJ2-7	CASSLGPNYEQYF
-	TRBV7-2	TRBJ2-3	CASSSGGGGVTDTQYF
-	TRBV27	TRBJ2-1	CASTPGQLNEQFF
-	TRBV5-1	TRBJ2-7	CASSQNSYEQYF
-	TRBV28	TRBJ1-3	CASSLPGTGNTIYF
-	TRBV9	TRBJ1-2	CASSVPPETYGYTF
TRBD1	TRBV5-5	TRBJ2-1	CASSRVGDSYNEQFF
-	TRBV4-2	TRBJ2-2	CASSQLVDRSRELFF
TRBD1	TRBV5-1	TRBJ2-2	CASSLTPQGAPNTGELFF
TRBD1	TRBV7-9	TRBJ2-5	CASSYPGQGTGETQYF
-	TRBV27	TRBJ1-1	CASSLFWGSRGNTEAFF
TRBD1	TRBV6-1	TRBJ1-6	CASSRQGARGNSPLHF
-	TRBV7-2	TRBJ1-1	CASSLITGAVTEAFF
-	TRBV4-2	TRBJ1-2	CASSQYINYGYTF
-	TRBV30	TRBJ1-6	CAQSRRRNYSLHF
-	TRBV4-3	TRBJ1-1	CASSQESGFGGGTEAFF
-	TRBV5-6	TRBJ2-7	CASSQRSHEQYF
-	TRBV12-3/TRBV12-4	TRBJ2-3	CASSGWPDTQYF
-	TRBV10-1	TRBJ2-1	CASSEEGRDYNEQFF
TRBD2	TRBV18	TRBJ2-1	CASTPSSGGDNEQFF
-	TRBV7-2	TRBJ2-4	CASGHEVANIQYF
-	TRBV11-2	TRBJ2-4	CASSLGTSQVQYF
-	TRBV2	TRBJ1-6	CASKEGDYNSPLHF
-	TRBV4-3	TRBJ1-5	CASSHQARGANQPQHF
TRBD2	TRBV19	TRBJ2-1	CASSKGLAGSYNEQFF
TRBD1	TRBV12-3/TRBV12-4	TRBJ1-6	CASSFSGGDSPLHF
-	TRBV27	TRBJ2-3	CASSSNPLDTQYF
TRBD1	TRBV4-3	TRBJ1-2	CASSQDSAGGIYGYTF
TRBD2	TRBV29-1	TRBJ2-5	CSVEDPGRGVGTQYF
TRBD2	TRBV5-1	TRBJ2-3	CASSLLEVGGTDTQYF
-	TRBV7-6	TRBJ1-6	CASSSSTPYNSPLHF
-	TRBV30	TRBJ2-3	CAWSVGADTSTDTQYF
-	TRBV6-2/TRBV6-3	TRBJ2-2	CASTMWTGELFF
-	TRBV12-3/TRBV12-4	TRBJ1-5	CASSYTSTYQPQHF
TRBD1	TRBV28	TRBJ1-4	CASSQTGLGEKLFF
-	TRBV29-1	TRBJ2-2	CSVRGLTGELFF
-	TRBV27	TRBJ1-1	CASSSHGGWTEAFF
-	TRBV19	TRBJ2-7	CASSPGQLTYEQYF
-	TRBV19	TRBJ2-3	CASSQGHGTDTQYF
-	TRBV7-2	TRBJ1-6	CASSLGTGGSPLHF
-	TRBV3-1	TRBJ1-1	CASSQATGGSTEAFF
TRBD1	TRBV29-1	TRBJ1-1	CSVHRDRNTEAFF
-	TRBV7-2	TRBJ2-5	CASSLVPYQETQYF
-	TRBV11-2	TRBJ1-3	CASSSNAYLSGNTIYF